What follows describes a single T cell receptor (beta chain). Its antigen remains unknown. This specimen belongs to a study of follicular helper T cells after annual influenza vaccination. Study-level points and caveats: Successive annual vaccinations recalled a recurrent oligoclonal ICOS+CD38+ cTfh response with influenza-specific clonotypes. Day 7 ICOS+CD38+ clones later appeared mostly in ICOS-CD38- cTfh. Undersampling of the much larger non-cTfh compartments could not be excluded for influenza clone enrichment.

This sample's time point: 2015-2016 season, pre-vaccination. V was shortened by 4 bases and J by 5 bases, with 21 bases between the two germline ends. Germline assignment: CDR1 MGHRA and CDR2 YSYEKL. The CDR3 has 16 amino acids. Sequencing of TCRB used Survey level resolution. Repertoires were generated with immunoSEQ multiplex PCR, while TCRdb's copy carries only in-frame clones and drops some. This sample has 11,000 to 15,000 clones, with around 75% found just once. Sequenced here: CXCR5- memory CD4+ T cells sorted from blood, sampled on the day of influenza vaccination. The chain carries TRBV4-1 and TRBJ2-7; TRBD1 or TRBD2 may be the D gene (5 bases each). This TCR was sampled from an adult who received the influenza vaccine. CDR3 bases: TGCGCCAGCAGCCCTACCAGTCCAAGGGACCAGGACGAGCAGTACTTC. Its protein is CASSPTSPRDQDEQYF.